The table lists the clone carrying this T cell receptor (beta chain) with a few counts. Its antigen is undetermined. The sample is drawn from a study of Tregs in tolerant kidney transplant recipients. Study information: Mixed chimerism was transient after nonmyeloablative marrow transplants from related graft donors. Regarding the study as a whole: Antigen-driven expansion was suggested because donor-specific Tregs expanded more than all Tregs in tolerant patients. This study did not directly address biological reproducibility. Expanding Tregs on activated donor B cells appeared to best identify donor-specific TCRbeta clones.

The assay was immunoSEQ multiplex PCR, and TCRdb's table has in-frame clones only and misses some. The data hold 95,000 to 120,000 clones, with roughly 90% observed a single time. Between the trimmed V and J ends, which lost 5 bases and 0 bases, there was a span of 11 bases. Germline V gene sequence: CDR1 SGHTA, CDR2 FQGNSA. The CDR3 contains 14 residues. The chain employs TRBV7-2 and TRBJ2-7; D is uncertain. The sequence came from a human donor who received a combined kidney and bone marrow transplant. The specimen was CD4+ T cells from blood, collected before the transplant. CDR3 region: CASSLQRNSYEQYF. The CDR3 region has the DNA TGTGCCAGCAGCCTGCAGAGGAACTCCTACGAGCAGTACTTC.